Following are 14 T cell receptor beta chains from one sample sequenced in a study of cytomegalovirus exposure and HLA in healthy donors. The PCR contained 60 Vbeta and 13 Jbeta primers. Produced via immunoSEQ multiplex PCR; TCRdb's table is partial and in-frame only. The table includes 210,000 or so clones, more than 75% detected once. Sequenced material: PBMCs. The receptors stem from a man aged 25-45 years in good health and CMV-seronegative.

The CDR3 nucleotides are TGCGCCAGCCGGACAGGGAGCTCCTACGAGCAGTACTTC. It translates to CASRTGSSYEQYF. This chain connects TRBV23-1 to TRBJ2-7, with 8 nucleotides matching TRBD1. Being an ORF, TRBV23-1 has a function that is uncertain. This CDR3 comprises 13 residues. The junction had 3 bases not matched to a gene; V was cut back by 8 bases and J by 0 bases.

This chain joins TRBV5-8 and TRBJ1-5; TRBD1 might be the D (6 bases). The V end was cut by 5 bases, the J end by 1 base, with 19 bases between. Germline V gives CDR1 SGHTS, CDR2 YDEGEE. The CDR3 consists of 17 residues. The CDR3 spells CASRPPPGTGSNQPQHF. CDR3 sequence (DNA): TGTGCCAGCAGGCCGCCCCCCGGAACAGGGAGCAATCAGCCCCAGCATTTT.

The V gene is TRBV19, the J gene TRBJ2-7; TRBD2 matches 7 bases. The germline V gene encodes CDR1 LNHDA and CDR2 SQIVND (reference sequence). The junction had 9 bases not matched to a gene; V was cut back by 3 bases and J by 7 bases. This CDR3 comprises 14 residues. Here the CDR3 reads CASSMGGGRREQYF. DNA for the CDR3: TGTGCCAGTAGTATGGGCGGCGGGAGAAGAGAGCAGTACTTC.

The chain couples TRBV7-6 to TRBJ2-2; D remains unclear. CDR3 length equals 15 residues. V was pared by 5 bases and J by 0 bases, with 10 bases between. Germline-derived CDR1 and CDR2 are SGHVS and FNYEAQ. The CDR3, as DNA: TGTGCCAGCAGCGCACTACTACCGAACACCGGGGAGCTGTTTTTT. Its protein is CASSALLPNTGELFF. The whole variable domain, remainder taken from reference TRBV7-6 and TRBJ2-2, is GAGVSQSPRYKVTKRGQDVALRCDPISGHVSLYWYRQALGQGPEFLTYFNYEAQQDKSGLPNDRFSAERPEGSISTLTIQRTEQRDSAMYRCASSALLPNTGELFFGEGSRLTVL.

The chain recombines TRBV5-1 with TRBJ1-1, with 10 nucleotides matching TRBD1. The germline V gene encodes CDR1 SGHRS and CDR2 YFSETQ. The CDR3 loop spans 16 amino acids. V trimming: 2 bases; J trimming: 4 bases; junction bases outside the gene matches: 8. CDR3 sequence reads: CASSLPPGQGFTEAFF. CDR3 sequence (DNA): TGCGCCAGCAGCTTACCACCGGGACAGGGGTTCACTGAAGCTTTCTTT.

V is TRBV28 and J is TRBJ1-5, with D unclear. V lost 2 bases and J lost 5, with 10 bases in between. The germline V gene has CDR1 MDHEN and CDR2 SYDVKM. This CDR3 is 14 amino acids long. CDR3 bases: TGTGCCAGCAGTTTAGGGCAGCCCGATCAGCCCCAGCATTTT. Amino acids: CASSLGQPDQPQHF.

The CDR3 DNA reads as TGTGCCAGCAGTAACTCCCAAGAGACCCAGTACTTC. This translates into CASSNSQETQYF. The chain combines TRBV28 with TRBJ2-5; D gene uncertain. Germline CDR1 MDHEN, CDR2 SYDVKM. Between the trimmed V and J ends, which lost 5 bases and 1 base, there was a span of 5 bases. CDR3 length: 12 amino acids.

The CDR3 loop is CASNSGGANEQFF. CDR3 DNA sequence: TGTGCCAGTAATAGCGGGGGGGCCAATGAGCAGTTCTTC. The chain uses TRBV19 and TRBJ2-1, with TRBD2 matching over 11 bases. This CDR3 has 13 residues. Germline trimming cut 7 bases from V and 6 bases from J; bases unmatched to any gene: 2. Germline values: CDR1 LNHDA, CDR2 SQIVND (reference sequence).

The chain uses TRBV19 and TRBJ1-1; 9 nucleotides line up with TRBD1. V was clipped by 5 bases and J by 6 bases; unmatched bases: 16. CDR3 length: 17 residues. Germline loops: CDR1 LNHDA, CDR2 SQIVND (reference sequence). CDR3 nucleotide sequence: TGTGCCAGTAGTCCGACCGGGACAGGGATAATGAGCCCTGAAGCTTTCTTT. It is translated as CASSPTGTGIMSPEAFF.

DNA for the CDR3: TGTGCCAGCAGAGGACTAGCGGGAGAGCAGTACTTC. It is translated as CASRGLAGEQYF. J is TRBJ2-7 and V is TRBV27, with 12 positions matching TRBD2. CDR1 MNHEY and CDR2 SMNVEV come from the germline V gene (reference sequence). CDR3 length equals 12 residues. Trimming removed 6 bases from V and 7 bases from J; junction bases left unmatched: 1.

This clone showed up just a few times. The chain uses TRBV6-5 and TRBJ2-3; 9 bases match TRBD2. CDR3 length equals 15 residues. Germline trimming cut 6 bases from V and 1 base from J; bases unmatched to any gene: 5. The germline V gene encodes CDR1 MNHEY and CDR2 SVGAGI. The CDR3 spells CASRQTSGGTDTQYF. CDR3 DNA sequence: TGTGCCAGCAGGCAGACTAGCGGAGGCACAGATACGCAGTATTTT.

This sequence joins TRBV30 and TRBJ1-1; TRBD1 agrees at 9 bases. CDR3 length: 14 residues. Germline-derived CDR1 and CDR2 are GTSNPN and SVGIG (reference sequence). With 8 bases clipped from V and 5 bases from J, the junction kept 12 bases outside the gene matches. This CDR3 is CAGSTGGEGTEAFF. CDR3 DNA sequence: TGTGCCGGTTCAACAGGGGGCGAGGGGACTGAAGCTTTCTTT. The full variable domain, in which reference TRBV30 and TRBJ1-1 provide the parts outside the CDR3, is SQTIHQWPATLVQPVGSPLSLECTVEGTSNPNLYWYRQAAGRGLQLLFYSVGIGQISSEVPQNLSASRPQDRQFILSSKKLLLSDSGFYLCAGSTGGEGTEAFFGQGTRLTVV.

This chain connects TRBV4-1 to TRBJ1-3; 7 positions agree with TRBD1. J was trimmed by 0 bases and V by 3 bases; bases with no gene match: 8. The CDR3 totals 17 residues. Germline V gene lookup returns CDR1 MGHRA and CDR2 YSYEKL. The CDR3 coding sequence is TGCGCCAGCAGCCATCTGACAGGGCCCTTCTCTGGAAACACCATATATTTT. Its protein is CASSHLTGPFSGNTIYF.

This clone was picked up one time. V is TRBV6-5 and J is TRBJ1-2, with TRBD1 as a possible D gene (6 bases). The germline gives CDR1 MNHEY, CDR2 SVGAGI. The V gene lost 2 bases and the J gene lost 4 bases, with 11 bases spanning the gap. The CDR3 is 14 residues long. CDR3 region: CASSYRGGGYGYTF. CDR3 in DNA: TGTGCCAGCAGTTACCGAGGGGGTGGCTATGGCTACACCTTC.